The 9 T cell receptor beta chains listed next were all sequenced from one sample in a study of relationships among human T cell subsets. TCR alpha and beta CDR3s were amplified from mRNA by semiquantitative ARM-PCR. In ARM-PCR, communal superprimers followed tagged nested gene-specific primers for exponential amplification. One entry per CDR3 protein, called by TCRdb with MiXCR from the multiplex PCR reads. The sample lists over 10,000 distinct CDR3 sequences, around 64% occurring once. After CD25, CD56 and CD294 bead selections, the flow-through was collected as Th1 cells. Sequencing was done on a sample of CD4+ Th1 cells sorted from blood. The receptors shown here come from a man aged 35 to 55 in good health.

In this sample, this clonotype turned up a few times. The junction and the germline gene differ at one end; a read error may be behind it. The gene calls are TRBV28 and TRBJ2-3; D is ambiguous. The CDR3 is made up of 14 amino acids. The germline CDR1 and CDR2 sequences are MDHEN and SYDVKM. The CDR3, as DNA: TGTGCTAGCAGTTCCCCTGATCGCACAGATACGCAGTATTTT. This sequence encodes CASSSPDRTDTQYF.

The V call is TRBV24-1, the J call TRBJ2-5; no clear D. Per germline, CDR1 KGHDR and CDR2 SFDVKD. Trimming removed 4 bases from V and 9 bases from J, with 14 bases in between. This CDR3 is built from 13 residues. The CDR3 loop reads CATSEPTEKAQYF. CDR3 nucleotides: TGTGCCACCAGTGAACCCACAGAAAAGGCCCAGTACTTC.

The chain couples TRBV7-9 to TRBJ2-1, with 8 bases lining up with TRBD2. J gave up 8 bases and V 3 bases, and 12 bases lay outside the gene matches. Germline CDR1 SEHNR, CDR2 FQNEAQ (reference sequence). The CDR3 is 16 residues long. CDR3 sequence: CASSFRLAPHGDEQFF. CDR3 coding DNA: TGTGCCAGCAGCTTTAGACTAGCGCCCCACGGGGATGAGCAGTTCTTC.

CDR3 sequence reads: CSARDRRRNSDQPQHF. The DNA for the CDR3 is TGCAGTGCTAGAGATAGAAGAAGGAATTCAGATCAGCCCCAGCATTTT. The rearrangement uses TRBV20-1 and TRBJ1-5; D gene unclear. Per germline, CDR1 DFQATT and CDR2 SNEGSKA (reference sequence). The CDR3 loop spans 16 amino acids. The V end lost 0 bases, the J end lost 5 bases, and 17 bases lay between the germline ends.

The V call is TRBV20-1, the J call TRBJ2-3; weak D call: TRBD1 (6 bases). With 3 bases removed from V and 6 bases from J, the gap between germline ends came to 10 bases. The CDR3 contains 12 residues. Germline CDR1 DFQATT, CDR2 SNEGSKA (reference sequence). The CDR3 reads CSARATGDTQYF. The CDR3 nucleotides are TGCAGTGCTAGGGCAACAGGGGATACGCAGTATTTT.

The rearrangement joins TRBV11-2 to TRBJ2-1, with 7 positions matching TRBD2. Germline V gives CDR1 SGHAT, CDR2 FQNNGV. V lost 5 bases, J lost 3 bases, and 16 bases stayed unmatched. The CDR3 covers 18 residues. CDR3 in amino acids: CASSRPAGNNILYNEQFF. CDR3 coding DNA: TGTGCCAGCAGCCGACCAGCGGGAAATAATATCCTCTACAATGAGCAGTTCTTC.

This chain uses TRBV28 with TRBJ1-2; D unresolved. The V and J ends lost 3 bases and 4 bases respectively, with 12 bases between them. The length of the CDR3 is 14 residues. Germline assignment: CDR1 MDHEN and CDR2 SYDVKM. CDR3 protein: CASSFGDRGYGYTF. In DNA form, the CDR3 reads TGTGCCAGCAGTTTCGGGGATCGAGGCTATGGCTACACCTTC.

This clonotype was counted only a few times. The rearrangement uses TRBV28 and TRBJ2-7; possibly TRBD1 or TRBD2 for D (5 bases each). V was pared by 7 bases and J by 1 base, with 17 bases between. The CDR3 covers 15 residues. In germline, CDR1 is MDHEN, CDR2 SYDVKM. The CDR3 region has the DNA TGTGCCAGCATCTCCCCCCGAGGGGCGTCCTACGAGCAGTACTTC. Encoded protein: CASISPRGASYEQYF.

The J gene is TRBJ2-2, the V gene TRBV4-2, with 10 nucleotides matching TRBD1. The germline CDR1 and CDR2 sequences are LGHNA and YNFKEQ. The V gene end was trimmed by 3 bases and the J gene end by 4 bases; junction bases not matched to a gene: 5. The CDR3 is 16 amino acids. The chain's CDR3 is CASSQTRTGGTGELFF. The DNA of the CDR3 is TGTGCCAGCAGCCAGACCCGGACAGGGGGCACCGGGGAGCTGTTTTTT.